Listed below are T cell receptor beta chains from one sample, sequenced in a study of T cell changes during pregnancy in multiple sclerosis. TCRdb's copy holds only in-frame clones and misses some; the assay was immunoSEQ multiplex PCR. Among about 36,000 clones listed, approximately 91% were seen once. The sequenced sample was CD8+ T cells from peripheral blood mononuclear cells, obtained in the third trimester of pregnancy. The source of these receptors is a female donor with multiple sclerosis, enrolled in a pregnancy study. CDR3s include the opening cysteine and the closing phenylalanine or tryptophan. Each record gives: clone size, D gene, V gene, J gene, CDR3 DNA, CDR3 protein. D genes are given only for firm matches. For some rows the clone size is stated as once, few or many, or as a class when expanded; others skip it.

clone_size: NA
d_call: TRBD2
v_call: TRBV30
j_call: TRBJ2-1
cdr3_nt: TGTGCCTGGGGCGGAGGTAGCGGGAACAATGAGCAGTTCTTC
cdr3_aa: CAWGGGSGNNEQFF

clone_size: many
d_call: TRBD1
v_call: TRBV7-9
j_call: TRBJ2-2
cdr3_nt: TGTGCCAGCAGCCCCGGGACAGGAGACACCGGGGAGCTGTTTTTT
cdr3_aa: CASSPGTGDTGELFF

clone_size: once
d_call: TRBD1
v_call: TRBV30
j_call: TRBJ1-3
cdr3_nt: TGTGCCTCAACCGGGACAGGGGTGTACACCATATATTTT
cdr3_aa: CASTGTGVYTIYF

clone_size: NA
d_call: TRBD2
v_call: TRBV7-9
j_call: TRBJ2-7
cdr3_nt: TGTGCCAGCAGCGATATGTGGGGAGGGGCGGGGCCCTCCTACGAGCAGTACTTC
cdr3_aa: CASSDMWGGAGPSYEQYF

clone_size: NA
d_call: TRBD1
v_call: TRBV12-5
j_call: TRBJ1-3
cdr3_nt: TGTGCTAGTGGCGCCGGGGGACAGTTAAGTGGAAACACCATATATTTT
cdr3_aa: CASGAGGQLSGNTIYF

clone_size: once
d_call: NA
v_call: TRBV29-1
j_call: TRBJ2-5
cdr3_nt: TGCAGCGTTGTCAACAGGGTCAAAGAGACCCAGTACTTC
cdr3_aa: CSVVNRVKETQYF

clone_size: once
d_call: NA
v_call: TRBV5-1
j_call: TRBJ1-4
cdr3_nt: TGCGCCAGCAGCCCGGTGAGATCTAATGAAAAACTGTTTTTT
cdr3_aa: CASSPVRSNEKLFF

clone_size: NA
d_call: NA
v_call: TRBV2
j_call: TRBJ1-1
cdr3_nt: TGTGCCAGCAGTGAAAGGAGGGGAATGAACACTGAAGCTTTCTTT
cdr3_aa: CASSERRGMNTEAFF

clone_size: NA
d_call: NA
v_call: TRBV29-1
j_call: TRBJ1-2
cdr3_nt: TGCAGCGTTGACAGGGCTGATGGCTACACCTTC
cdr3_aa: CSVDRADGYTF

clone_size: NA
d_call: NA
v_call: TRBV11-2
j_call: TRBJ1-1
cdr3_nt: TGTGCCAGCAGCTTAGGGGCAGAAGCTTTCTTT
cdr3_aa: CASSLGAEAFF

clone_size: NA
d_call: TRBD1
v_call: TRBV9
j_call: TRBJ2-7
cdr3_nt: TGTGCCAGCAGCGTCGGGACAGAGACCTACGAGCAGTACTTC
cdr3_aa: CASSVGTETYEQYF

clone_size: NA
d_call: NA
v_call: TRBV6-5
j_call: TRBJ1-2
cdr3_nt: TGTGCCAGCAGCCCCTTATATGGGGGGGCGACGGGCTACACCTTC
cdr3_aa: CASSPLYGGATGYTF

clone_size: NA
d_call: NA
v_call: TRBV9
j_call: TRBJ1-5
cdr3_nt: TGTGCCAGCAGCGTACAGGGAAATCAGCCCCAGCATTTT
cdr3_aa: CASSVQGNQPQHF

clone_size: once
d_call: TRBD1
v_call: TRBV9
j_call: TRBJ1-5
cdr3_nt: TGTGCCAGCAGCGTAATTGGGGACAGGGGTCCCCACCGTTTGTGGCCCCAGCATTTT
cdr3_aa: CASSVIGDRGPHRLWPQHF

clone_size: once
d_call: NA
v_call: TRBV19
j_call: TRBJ1-1
cdr3_nt: TGTGCCAGTAGTTTACAGGGCATGAACACTGAAGCTTTCTTT
cdr3_aa: CASSLQGMNTEAFF

clone_size: NA
d_call: TRBD1
v_call: TRBV29-1
j_call: TRBJ1-2
cdr3_nt: TGCAGCGTTATCTGGAGGACAGGCTATGGCTACACCTTC
cdr3_aa: CSVIWRTGYGYTF

clone_size: NA
d_call: NA
v_call: TRBV4-2
j_call: TRBJ2-5
cdr3_nt: TGTGCCAGCAGCCAGAGGGTCACAGGAGGGGCAGGAGGGGTCCAACAAGAGACCCAGTACTTC
cdr3_aa: CASSQRVTGGAGGVQQETQYF

clone_size: NA
d_call: NA
v_call: TRBV19
j_call: TRBJ1-1
cdr3_nt: TGTGCCAGTAGTATGGGCGTCGGGGGGGGGTATATGAACACTGAAGCTTTCTTT
cdr3_aa: CASSMGVGGGYMNTEAFF

clone_size: NA
d_call: TRBD1
v_call: TRBV7-9
j_call: TRBJ1-2
cdr3_nt: TGTGCCAGCAGCTTAACGACAGGGGCCGGCTATGGCTACACCTTC
cdr3_aa: CASSLTTGAGYGYTF

clone_size: few
d_call: TRBD1
v_call: TRBV27
j_call: TRBJ1-1
cdr3_nt: TGTGCCAGCAGTTCAGGGGGCGGGAGCACTGAAGCTTTCTTT
cdr3_aa: CASSSGGGSTEAFF

clone_size: NA
d_call: TRBD2
v_call: TRBV27
j_call: TRBJ2-7
cdr3_nt: TGTGCCAGCAGAGCTAGCGGGGGGGCCGAGCAGTACTTC
cdr3_aa: CASRASGGAEQYF

clone_size: NA
d_call: NA
v_call: TRBV27
j_call: TRBJ1-4
cdr3_nt: TGTGCCAGCGGCGGCCCCTTTGAAAAACTGTTTTTT
cdr3_aa: CASGGPFEKLFF

clone_size: NA
d_call: NA
v_call: TRBV4-1
j_call: TRBJ1-6
cdr3_nt: TGCGCCAGCAGCCAAGCGGACAGTAATTCACCCCTCCACTTT
cdr3_aa: CASSQADSNSPLHF

clone_size: NA
d_call: NA
v_call: TRBV5-1
j_call: TRBJ2-7
cdr3_nt: TGCGCCAGCAGCTTGTCCCTAGCAAGGCACGAGCAGTACTTC
cdr3_aa: CASSLSLARHEQYF

clone_size: once
d_call: NA
v_call: TRBV6-5
j_call: TRBJ2-7
cdr3_nt: TGTGCCAGCACACTTCCCTACGAGCAGTACTTC
cdr3_aa: CASTLPYEQYF

clone_size: NA
d_call: NA
v_call: TRBV4-1
j_call: TRBJ2-7
cdr3_nt: TGCGCCAGCAGCCAAGGAAGCGGCAACTATGGCTCCGAGCAGTACTTC
cdr3_aa: CASSQGSGNYGSEQYF

clone_size: NA
d_call: NA
v_call: TRBV2
j_call: TRBJ2-1
cdr3_nt: TGTGCCAGCTTAGGAGGGACCTACAATGAGCAGTTCTTC
cdr3_aa: CASLGGTYNEQFF

clone_size: NA
d_call: TRBD1
v_call: TRBV28
j_call: TRBJ2-7
cdr3_nt: TGTGCCAGCAGTCTGACAGGGGTGGGCAACGAGCAGTACTTC
cdr3_aa: CASSLTGVGNEQYF

clone_size: once
d_call: TRBD1
v_call: TRBV5-8
j_call: TRBJ1-1
cdr3_nt: TGTGCCAGCCCCCAGGACAGGGGGAACACTGAAGCTTTCTTT
cdr3_aa: CASPQDRGNTEAFF

clone_size: NA
d_call: NA
v_call: TRBV29-1
j_call: TRBJ1-1
cdr3_nt: TGCAGCGTTGAAACTTCGGGCACTGAAGCTTTCTTT
cdr3_aa: CSVETSGTEAFF

clone_size: NA
d_call: NA
v_call: TRBV29-1
j_call: TRBJ2-1
cdr3_nt: TGCAGCGTTGAGATGAGGGACAATGAGCAGTTCTTC
cdr3_aa: CSVEMRDNEQFF